This T cell receptor (beta chain) was recorded in a study of kidney transplant recipient with SARS-CoV-2 infection. MiXCR was run by TCRdb on the reads, yielding one entry per CDR3 protein. The table records roughly 250,000 distinct CDR3 sequences, around 26% of them present only once. Germline V gives CDR1 ENHRY, CDR2 SYGVKD. CDR3 size: 14 residues. The junction had 7 bases not matched to a gene; V was cut back by 6 bases and J by 5 bases. The clonotype was recovered from a male patient between 25 and 39 years old who had COVID-19 and was a kidney transplant recipient. Some T cells may have come from the graft donor. The source material was a blood sample, sampled at baseline and on roughly day 120 from a kidney transplant recipient. The chain is built from TRBV10-3 and TRBJ2-5; 9 positions match TRBD2. The CDR3 loop reads CAISLAGGHETQYF. DNA of the CDR3: TGTGCCATCAGCCTCGCGGGGGGGCATGAGACCCAGTACTTC.